This entry lists 8 T cell receptor beta chains sequenced from one sample in a study of OX40 agonist ivuxolimab in advanced cancers. Profiled with immunoSEQ multiplex PCR; TCRdb holds only in-frame clones, not every one. The sample yields 28,000 or so clones, approximately 85% seen once. Sequences were derived from CD4+ or CD8+ T cells sorted from blood, sampled in a trial of the OX40 agonist ivuxolimab. The receptors shown here come from an adult with an advanced solid tumor such as melanoma, head and neck, liver or kidney cancer.

The chain carries TRBV27 and TRBJ2-5; 8 nucleotides align to TRBD2. Trimming at V came to 8 bases and at J to 5 bases, leaving 4 bases not matched to a gene. CDR1 is MNHEY, CDR2 SMNVEV, per germline (reference sequence). This CDR3 has 12 residues. The CDR3 loop reads CASSSGSETQYF. CDR3 in DNA: TGTGCCAGCTCCAGCGGGAGTGAGACCCAGTACTTC.

The table lists this clone with a count of one. The chain recombines TRBV7-3 with TRBJ2-2; 10 nucleotides match TRBD2. Unmatched junction bases numbered 6, after V lost 4 bases and J lost 7 bases. Germline lookup yields CDR1 SGHTA and CDR2 FQGTGA. CDR3 length: 15 residues. CDR3 sequence reads: CASSSVAGGNGELFF. The CDR3 bases are TGTGCCAGCAGCTCCGTAGCGGGAGGCAACGGGGAGCTGTTTTTT.

On this clone itself: The same CDR3 arises from other DNA sequences in this sample as well. The V gene is TRBV9, the J gene TRBJ2-2, with unresolved D. The CDR3 is made up of 12 amino acids. Germline CDR1 reads SGDLS; CDR2 reads YYNGEE. V gave up 2 bases and J gave up 1 base, with 0 bases separating them. In DNA form, the CDR3 reads TGTGCCAGCAGCGTGAACACCGGGGAGCTGTTTTTT. Its translation: CASSVNTGELFF.

The rearrangement joins TRBV5-6 to TRBJ1-2, with unresolved D. Trimming took off 7 bases at V and 8 bases at J, with 15 bases between the two ends. Per germline, CDR1 SGHDT and CDR2 YYEEEE. The CDR3 has 12 residues. The CDR3 coding sequence is TGTGCCAGCGCGGTGGACCTCGGGGGCTACACCTTC. It yields the protein CASAVDLGGYTF. Full variable domain (missing parts from reference TRBV5-6 and TRBJ1-2): DAGVTQSPTHLIKTRGQQVTLRCSPKSGHDTVSWYQQALGQGPQFIFQYYEEEERQRGNFPDRFSGHQFPNYSSELNVNALLLGDSALYLCASAVDLGGYTFGSGTRLTVV.

The chain combines TRBV11-2 with TRBJ2-5; 8 positions agree with TRBD2. CDR3 length equals 15 residues. Germline assignment: CDR1 SGHAT and CDR2 FQNNGV. V lost 4 bases and J lost 1; bases outside the gene matches: 5. The DNA for the CDR3 is TGTGCCAGCAGCTCATGGACTAGCCCCCAAGAGACCCAGTACTTC. This sequence encodes CASSSWTSPQETQYF.

The chain couples TRBV5-8 to TRBJ1-5; D gene unclear. V was trimmed by 2 bases and J by 3 bases, leaving 12 bases between them. Per germline, CDR1 SGHTS and CDR2 YDEGEE. The CDR3 is 15 amino acids. CDR3 sequence: CASSLRLFDNQPQHF. Written as DNA, the CDR3 is TGTGCCAGCAGCTTAAGGTTATTTGACAATCAGCCCCAGCATTTT. The full variable domain, its missing parts supplied by reference TRBV5-8 and TRBJ1-5, is EAGVTQSPTHLIKTRGQQATLRCSPISGHTSVYWYQQALGLGLQFLLWYDEGEERNRGNFPPRFSGRQFPNYSSELNVNALELEDSALYLCASSLRLFDNQPQHFGDGTRLSIL.

The chain recombines TRBV25-1 with TRBJ1-4; TRBD1 aligns across 11 bases. The CDR3 totals 14 residues. Losses at the gene ends were 4 bases for V and 7 bases for J; bases not matched to a gene: 2. Germline V gene lookup returns CDR1 MGHDK and CDR2 SYGVNS. CDR3 sequence reads: CASSVGQGGEKLFF. In DNA, the CDR3 is TGTGCCAGCAGTGTGGGACAGGGGGGTGAAAAACTGTTTTTT.

The rearrangement links TRBV19 to TRBJ1-5; D unclear. The germline CDR1 and CDR2 sequences are LNHDA and SQIVND (reference sequence). This CDR3 region has 15 residues. V lost 1 base and J 3 bases, leaving 10 bases between the germline ends. The CDR3 DNA follows: TGTGCCAGTAGTATAGTTGGGGAAAACAATCAGCCCCAGCATTTT. Protein sequence: CASSIVGENNQPQHF.